Listed below are T cell receptor beta chains from one sample, sequenced in a study of T cells in Graves' hyperthyroidism and ophthalmopathy. TCRdb re-analysed the multiplex PCR reads in MiXCR, keeping a single row per CDR3 protein. The table has approximately 610,000 distinct CDR3 sequences, over 15% seen once; the top ten hold 18%. The source material was blood. These receptors all stem from a woman between 18 and 30 years old with Graves' hyperthyroidism. Both conserved end residues are part of each CDR3. The D gene is left open where the match is weak. Expanded clones are given a class, and other clones once, few, many or no size at all.

D: .
V: TRBV6-1
length: 13
J: TRBJ2-3
size: few
CDR3: CASGRREVNTQYF

D: .
V: TRBV6-6
length: 16
J: TRBJ1-5
size: few
CDR3: CASSYSLGGAYQPQHF

D: TRBD1
V: TRBV28
length: 14
J: TRBJ2-1
size: .
CDR3: CASSKRTGNNEQFF

D: .
V: TRBV14
length: 13
J: TRBJ2-7
size: few
CDR3: CASSQGFGYEQYF

D: .
V: TRBV5-1
length: 15
J: TRBJ1-2
size: .
CDR3: CASSLDSHLGYGYTF

D: TRBD2
V: TRBV5-4
length: 16
J: TRBJ2-5
size: .
CDR3: CASSLALAGGKETQYF

D: TRBD1
V: TRBV6-1
length: 11
J: TRBJ1-2
size: many
CDR3: CASSTGAGYTF

D: .
V: TRBV20-1
length: 13
J: TRBJ2-5
size: .
CDR3: CSPGSGDQETQYF

D: .
V: TRBV6-1
length: 14
J: TRBJ1-1
size: few
CDR3: CASSPIPGNTEAFF

D: .
V: TRBV7-3
length: 13
J: TRBJ1-1
size: many
CDR3: CASSLTGETEAFF

D: TRBD2
V: TRBV7-2
length: 14
J: TRBJ2-7
size: many
CDR3: CASSFGLAGSEQYF

D: TRBD2
V: TRBV6-1
length: 15
J: TRBJ2-3
size: few
CDR3: CASSIIAGGSDTQYF

D: .
V: TRBV3-1
length: 13
J: TRBJ2-7
size: many
CDR3: CASSPRVAYEQYF

D: .
V: TRBV12-3/TRBV12-4
length: 12
J: TRBJ2-3
size: many
CDR3: CASSARADTQYF

D: .
V: TRBV7-2
length: 16
J: TRBJ2-5
size: many
CDR3: CASSLAGGGGQETQYF

D: TRBD2
V: TRBV28
length: 14
J: TRBJ2-7
size: many
CDR3: CASGRLARETEQYF

D: .
V: TRBV4-3
length: 16
J: TRBJ1-1
size: .
CDR3: CASSQDLTRKALEAFF

D: TRBD2
V: TRBV5-6
length: 17
J: TRBJ2-3
size: .
CDR3: CASSLWASGELTDTQYF

D: TRBD1
V: TRBV6-1
length: 16
J: TRBJ1-2
size: few
CDR3: CASSRTGGDLNYGYTF

D: .
V: TRBV28
length: 17
J: TRBJ2-2
size: few
CDR3: CASSRDKWGYDTGELFF

D: .
V: TRBV12-3/TRBV12-4
length: 15
J: TRBJ1-1
size: .
CDR3: CASSLAAVMNTEAFF

D: .
V: TRBV27
length: 19
J: TRBJ2-1
size: .
CDR3: CASSLSIRGIVGSYNEQLF

D: TRBD2
V: TRBV11-1
length: 16
J: TRBJ2-1
size: many
CDR3: CASSIPGTSGSNEQFF

D: .
V: TRBV7-9
length: 14
J: TRBJ2-7
size: few
CDR3: CASSRGRTAYEQYF

D: .
V: TRBV6-1
length: 14
J: TRBJ2-4
size: .
CDR3: CASSRGVRENIQYF

D: .
V: TRBV19
length: 16
J: TRBJ1-2
size: many
CDR3: CASSIQAASYNYGYTF

D: TRBD1
V: TRBV14
length: 15
J: TRBJ2-7
size: .
CDR3: CASSPPHRGRYEQYF

D: TRBD2
V: TRBV28
length: 15
J: TRBJ2-5
size: many
CDR3: CASSATSGKGETQYF

D: TRBD2
V: TRBV6-1
length: 15
J: TRBJ2-1
size: .
CDR3: CASSDGSSGYNEQFF

D: .
V: TRBV20-1
length: 15
J: TRBJ2-3
size: many
CDR3: CSARDPQRNTDTQYF

D: TRBD1
V: TRBV20-1
length: 14
J: TRBJ2-7
size: .
CDR3: CSAPSGQGFYEQYF

D: TRBD2
V: TRBV12-3/TRBV12-4
length: 18
J: TRBJ2-7
size: many
CDR3: CASSLMVLGLAGAYEQYF

D: .
V: TRBV19
length: 15
J: TRBJ1-1
size: .
CDR3: CASSIWEGMNTEAFF

D: TRBD1
V: TRBV2
length: 15
J: TRBJ2-3
size: many
CDR3: CASSPGTAVTDTQYF

D: .
V: TRBV7-9
length: 16
J: TRBJ1-1
size: many
CDR3: CASSLSQAFMNTEAFF

D: TRBD2
V: TRBV4-3
length: 15
J: TRBJ2-3
size: few
CDR3: CASSQAAGGPRTQYF

D: TRBD1
V: TRBV10-1
length: 13
J: TRBJ1-1
size: few
CDR3: CASSPDRGLGAFF

D: .
V: TRBV29-1
length: 18
J: TRBJ2-7
size: many
CDR3: CSVRDRHNTAQKPYEQYF

D: .
V: TRBV2
length: 15
J: TRBJ2-1
size: many
CDR3: CASSYDRSGYNEQFF

D: .
V: TRBV5-4
length: 14
J: TRBJ1-2
size: .
CDR3: CASSLGGFGYGYTF